These T cell receptor beta chains were read from a single sample in a study of OX40 agonist ivuxolimab in advanced cancers. TCRdb keeps only in-frame clones here, not all; method: immunoSEQ multiplex PCR. The sample has some 110,000 clones, roughly 92% seen once; the top ten hold 0.7% to 0.85%. The sequences come from CD4+ or CD8+ T cells sorted from blood, collected in a trial of the OX40 agonist ivuxolimab. The origin of the receptors is an adult with an advanced solid tumor such as melanoma, head and neck, liver or kidney cancer. The CDR3 runs from the conserved cysteine through the conserved F or W. A D gene is named only where the DNA matches it firmly. Size is stated for part of the rows, as once, few or many counts, or as a class when the clone is expanded.

v_call	clone_size	j_call	d_call	cdr3_aa	cdr3_nt
TRBV5-1	NA	TRBJ1-6	NA	CASHQGRNNSPLHF	TGCGCCAGCCACCAGGGACGGAACAATTCACCCCTCCACTTT
TRBV6-1	NA	TRBJ1-1	NA	CASSDRWGGDTEAFF	TGTGCCAGCAGTGATCGTTGGGGTGGGGACACTGAAGCTTTCTTT
TRBV5-1	NA	TRBJ2-7	NA	CASSPEMVTHYEQYF	TGCGCCAGCAGCCCAGAGATGGTTACTCACTACGAGCAGTACTTC
TRBV11-2	NA	TRBJ2-7	TRBD2	CASSLEGLAAYEQYF	TGTGCCAGCAGCTTAGAGGGACTAGCGGCCTACGAGCAGTACTTC
TRBV28	NA	TRBJ2-7	TRBD1	CASSRGGTGVYEQYF	TGTGCCAGCAGTCGAGGCGGGACAGGAGTTTACGAGCAGTACTTC
TRBV11-1	NA	TRBJ1-4	NA	CASSTDRSEKLFF	TGTGCCAGCAGCACCGACAGGAGCGAAAAACTGTTTTTT
TRBV27	NA	TRBJ2-1	NA	CASSLLGTQNEQFF	TGTGCCAGCAGTTTATTGGGGACTCAAAATGAGCAGTTCTTC
TRBV19	NA	TRBJ2-7	NA	CASSHRGTEEQYF	TGTGCCTCCAGCCATAGGGGGACGGAGGAGCAGTACTTC
TRBV18	few	TRBJ2-7	NA	CASSPRGETYEQYF	TGTGCCAGCTCCCCACGCGGAGAGACCTACGAGCAGTACTTC
TRBV11-2	NA	TRBJ2-1	TRBD2	CASSFLAGGSNEQFF	TGTGCCAGCAGCTTCCTAGCGGGAGGTTCCAATGAGCAGTTCTTC
TRBV2	NA	TRBJ2-5	TRBD2	CASSDMGLAEETQYF	TGTGCCAGCAGTGATATGGGACTAGCGGAAGAGACCCAGTACTTC
TRBV30	few	TRBJ1-1	NA	CAWGREVRAFF	TGTGCCTGGGGCCGGGAAGTGCGAGCTTTCTTT
TRBV6-1	NA	TRBJ2-6	NA	CASSEAWGQGANVLTF	TGTGCCAGCAGTGAAGCGTGGGGGCAAGGGGCCAACGTCCTGACTTTC
TRBV30	NA	TRBJ2-1	NA	CAWMGKERSNEQFF	TGTGCCTGGATGGGGAAGGAGCGATCCAATGAGCAGTTCTTC
TRBV6-1	NA	TRBJ2-7	TRBD1	CASSEAGTGRYF	TGTGCCAGCAGTGAAGCTGGGACAGGTCGGTACTTC
TRBV2	NA	TRBJ1-4	TRBD1	CASRQGRNEKLFF	TGTGCCAGTAGACAGGGGAGGAACGAAAAACTGTTTTTT
TRBV15	NA	TRBJ1-5	NA	CATSRGGGSDQPQHF	TGTGCCACCAGCAGAGGAGGGGGATCGGATCAGCCCCAGCATTTT
TRBV5-1	NA	TRBJ1-2	NA	CASSPYRDGYGYTF	TGCGCCAGCAGCCCGTACCGGGACGGGTATGGCTACACCTTC
TRBV14	NA	TRBJ1-3	NA	CASSHLSLSGNTIYF	TGTGCCAGCAGCCATCTCTCACTCTCTGGAAACACCATATATTTT
TRBV19	NA	TRBJ1-1	TRBD1	CASSIAPRDSYEAFF	TGTGCCAGTAGTATCGCCCCCCGGGACAGTTATGAAGCTTTCTTT
TRBV2	NA	TRBJ2-2	TRBD1	CASNGQGRNTGELFF	TGTGCCAGCAACGGACAGGGGCGGAACACCGGGGAGCTGTTTTTT
TRBV30	NA	TRBJ2-3	NA	CAWSLGPSTDTQYF	TGTGCCTGGAGCTTGGGACCAAGCACAGATACGCAGTATTTT
TRBV25-1	NA	TRBJ1-6	NA	CASTQTSPKGNSPLHF	TGTGCCAGCACCCAAACAAGCCCCAAGGGTAATTCACCCCTCCACTTT
TRBV6-5	NA	TRBJ2-7	NA	CASSYSMGAPYEQYF	TGTGCCAGCAGTTACTCGATGGGGGCTCCCTACGAGCAGTACTTC
TRBV2	NA	TRBJ1-5	NA	CASSSHLDNQPQHF	TGTGCCAGCAGTTCGCACTTAGACAATCAGCCCCAGCATTTT
TRBV12-5	NA	TRBJ2-4	NA	CASAWGEAKNIQYF	TGTGCTAGTGCCTGGGGGGAAGCCAAAAACATTCAGTACTTC
TRBV28	NA	TRBJ1-1	NA	CASRPTPHRGLNTEAFF	TGTGCCAGCAGGCCTACTCCCCACCGGGGGCTGAACACTGAAGCTTTCTTT
TRBV19	NA	TRBJ1-1	TRBD1	CASSWGTGGAGTEAFF	TGTGCCAGTAGTTGGGGGACAGGGGGCGCGGGCACTGAAGCTTTCTTT
TRBV19	NA	TRBJ2-1	NA	CASSMGGVNEQFF	TGTGCCAGTAGTATGGGCGGGGTCAATGAGCAGTTCTTC
TRBV19	NA	TRBJ1-1	TRBD1	CASSPAGGEAFF	TGTGCCAGTAGCCCCGCAGGGGGTGAAGCTTTCTTT
TRBV21-1	NA	TRBJ2-7	NA	CASPGGVHEQYF	TGTGCCAGCCCGGGGGGGGTCCACGAGCAGTACTTC
TRBV28	NA	TRBJ1-1	NA	CASVDGGNTEAFF	TGTGCCAGCGTTGACGGGGGGAACACTGAAGCTTTCTTT
TRBV19	NA	TRBJ2-7	TRBD1	CASSIGGQGSYEQYF	TGTGCCAGTAGTATAGGGGGACAGGGGTCCTACGAGCAGTACTTC
TRBV9	NA	TRBJ2-1	TRBD1	CASSPSGTGGNEQFF	TGTGCCAGCAGCCCCAGCGGGACAGGGGGGAATGAGCAGTTCTTC
TRBV5-4	NA	TRBJ1-3	NA	CASSPAGRSGNTIYF	TGTGCCAGCAGCCCAGCGGGACGGTCTGGAAACACCATATATTTT
TRBV5-1	NA	TRBJ1-2	NA	CASSLGATPRGYTF	TGCGCCAGCAGCTTAGGGGCCACACCGCGAGGCTACACCTTC
TRBV19	NA	TRBJ2-1	NA	CASSIGPYPHNEQFF	TGTGCCAGTAGTATAGGACCTTACCCCCACAATGAGCAGTTCTTC
TRBV19	NA	TRBJ1-1	NA	CASSLIRGWNTEAFF	TGTGCCAGTAGTCTTATTAGGGGCTGGAACACTGAAGCTTTCTTT
TRBV27	NA	TRBJ1-1	NA	CASSLFRATEAFF	TGTGCCAGCAGTTTGTTCAGGGCCACTGAAGCTTTCTTT
TRBV5-6	NA	TRBJ2-5	NA	CASSLAMDSYF	TGTGCCAGCAGCTTGGCGATGGACAGCTACTTC
TRBV5-4	NA	TRBJ2-2	NA	CASSLVVYDTGELFF	TGTGCCAGCAGCTTGGTAGTGTACGACACCGGGGAGCTGTTTTTT
TRBV11-2	NA	TRBJ2-2	TRBD1	CASSFLGQRGELFF	TGTGCCAGCAGCTTCCTGGGACAGCGCGGGGAGCTGTTTTTT
TRBV27	NA	TRBJ2-2	NA	CASSQVGTANTGELFF	TGTGCCAGCAGTCAAGTCGGGACTGCGAACACCGGGGAGCTGTTTTTT
TRBV28	NA	TRBJ2-4	NA	CASSSAGKAKNIQYF	TGTGCCAGCAGTTCGGCGGGGAAGGCCAAAAACATTCAGTACTTC
TRBV11-3	NA	TRBJ2-7	TRBD2	CASSPRLAGAEQYF	TGTGCCAGCAGCCCCAGACTAGCGGGAGCCGAGCAGTACTTC
TRBV6-1	NA	TRBJ2-1	TRBD2	CASSEQWTSGAAGNEQFF	TGTGCCAGCAGTGAACAATGGACTAGCGGGGCCGCGGGGAATGAGCAGTTCTTC
TRBV5-6	NA	TRBJ2-7	TRBD2	CASIRTSGPYEQYF	TGTGCCAGCATCCGGACTAGCGGCCCGTACGAGCAGTACTTC
TRBV7-9	NA	TRBJ1-5	NA	CASSSRSNQPQHF	TGTGCCAGCAGCTCCAGAAGCAATCAGCCCCAGCATTTT
TRBV7-8	NA	TRBJ2-7	TRBD2	CASSSELAGFYEQYF	TGTGCCAGCAGCTCCGAATTAGCGGGATTCTACGAGCAGTACTTC
TRBV6-5	NA	TRBJ2-3	TRBD2	CASSYGRELDTQYF	TGTGCCAGCAGTTACGGGCGGGAGCTAGATACGCAGTATTTT
TRBV28	NA	TRBJ1-3	NA	CASSSDTSGNTIYF	TGTGCCAGCAGTTCGGACACTTCTGGAAACACCATATATTTT